The 26 T cell receptor beta chains below were found in one sample sequenced in a study of cytomegalovirus exposure and HLA in healthy donors. The PCR employed 60 Vbeta primers together with 13 Jbeta primers. TCRdb keeps only in-frame clones here, not all; method: immunoSEQ multiplex PCR. The sample carries 50,000 or so clones, 81% recorded once. The sequencing input was PBMCs. The receptor source for this set is a boy younger than 18 in good health and CMV-seropositive.

The rearrangement joins TRBV15 to TRBJ1-5, with D possibly being TRBD1 (5 bases). V was shortened by 5 bases and J by 0 bases, with 17 bases between the two germline ends. Germline V gene lookup returns CDR1 LNHNV and CDR2 YYDKDF (reference sequence). The CDR3 has 17 residues. CDR3 residues: CATSPRVGGYSNQPQHF. In DNA form, the CDR3 reads TGTGCCACCAGCCCTCGGGTGGGGGGTTATAGCAATCAGCCCCAGCATTTT.

V usage is TRBV19 and J usage is TRBJ1-5; no clear D. The germline gives CDR1 LNHDA, CDR2 SQIVND (reference sequence). Between the trimmed V and J ends, which lost 5 bases and 2 bases, there was a span of 10 bases. The CDR3 runs 14 residues. The DNA of the CDR3 is TGTGCCAGTAGTCAGGTTCCGGGCAATCAGCCCCAGCATTTT. Its translation: CASSQVPGNQPQHF. The whole variable domain, filled in from reference TRBV19 and TRBJ1-5, reads DGGITQSPKYLFRKEGQNVTLSCEQNLNHDAMYWYRQDPGQGLRLIYYSQIVNDFQKGDIAEGYSVSREKKESFPLTVTSAQKNPTAFYLCASSQVPGNQPQHFGDGTRLSIL.

This chain joins TRBV29-1 and TRBJ2-1; 8 nucleotides agree with TRBD2. The CDR3 runs to 13 residues. Per the germline V gene, CDR1 is SQVTM and CDR2 is ANQGSEA. Germline trimming cut 5 bases from V and 5 bases from J; bases unmatched to any gene: 5. CDR3 DNA sequence: TGCAGCGTTTGGCGGGGGGTTAACAATGAGCAGTTCTTC. It codes for CSVWRGVNNEQFF.

CDR3 DNA sequence: TGTGCCAGCAGCTTAAATCCCGGGGGTGAGCAGTTCTTC. This translates into CASSLNPGGEQFF. V gene TRBV7-2 combines with J gene TRBJ2-1, with a tentative D call TRBD2 (6 bases). The V and J ends lost 2 bases and 9 bases respectively, with 11 bases between them. The CDR3 has 13 amino acids. CDR1 is SGHTA, CDR2 FQGNSA, per germline. The full variable domain, completed using reference TRBV7-2 and TRBJ2-1, is GAGVSQSPSNKVTEKGKDVELRCDPISGHTALYWYRQSLGQGLEFLIYFQGNSAPDKSGLPSDRFSAERTGGSVSTLTIQRTQQEDSAVYLCASSLNPGGEQFFGPGTRLTVL.

This clone appeared a single time. The V gene is TRBV29-1, the J gene TRBJ1-4, with TRBD1 matching 9 bases. V lost 4 bases to trimming and J lost 10 bases; unmatched junction nucleotides: 4. Germline V gives CDR1 SQVTM, CDR2 ANQGSEA. CDR3 length: 12 amino acids. CDR3 in DNA: TGCAGCGTTGGGGACAGGGAACGAAAACTGTTTTTT. Translated, it gives CSVGDRERKLFF.

This clone occurred once. In DNA, the CDR3 is TGTGCCAGCAGCCAGGGTGGGAAGACTGAAGCTTTCTTT. Its translation: CASSQGGKTEAFF. The chain recombines TRBV9 with TRBJ1-1, with D possibly being TRBD1 (5 bases). The germline V gene has CDR1 SGDLS and CDR2 YYNGEE. There are 13 residues in the CDR3. Trimming took 4 bases from V and 5 from J, leaving 12 bases between them.

To note about this clone: A read error may produce the germline difference seen at one junction end. The J gene is TRBJ2-1, the V gene TRBV7-9; TRBD1 might be the D (6 bases). The CDR3 loop spans 16 amino acids. Per the germline V gene, CDR1 is SEHNR and CDR2 is FQNEAQ (reference sequence). CDR3 residues: CSSRPSAGASYNEQFF. In DNA form, the CDR3 reads TGTTCCAGCAGGCCCTCGGCAGGGGCCTCCTACAATGAGCAGTTCTTC.

This clone occurred once. The chain combines TRBV13 with TRBJ1-3; 7 positions match TRBD1. The germline V gene has CDR1 PRHDT and CDR2 FYEKMQ (reference sequence). V lost 7 bases and J lost 6; bases outside the gene matches: 6. The CDR3 sequence is 13 residues long. CDR3 nucleotides: TGTGCCAGCAACCGCAGGGGGATAAACACCATATATTTT. Its protein is CASNRRGINTIYF.

This clone was observed a few times. The rearrangement links TRBV6-1 to TRBJ2-3, with D uncertain. The CDR3 totals 13 residues. Germline CDR1 is MNHNS and CDR2 is SASEGT. V lost 6 bases, J lost 3 bases, and 10 bases lay in between. Here the CDR3 reads CASSLTETDTQYF. The CDR3 DNA reads TGTGCCAGCAGCCTAACAGAGACAGATACGCAGTATTTT.

V usage is TRBV2 and J usage is TRBJ2-5, with TRBD2 matching over 10 bases. Germline trimming cut 7 bases from V and 6 bases from J; bases unmatched to any gene: 20. The CDR3 covers 18 residues. CDR1 is SNHLY and CDR2 is FYNNEI in the germline V gene. CDR3 bases: TGTGCCAGCAAGCTTGGTAGCGGGGGGATCCCCATCGAAAAGACCCAGTACTTC. Protein product: CASKLGSGGIPIEKTQYF.

A few counts support this clone. The chain has TRBV5-1 and TRBJ2-3; 8 nucleotides agree with TRBD1. This CDR3 has 15 amino acids. Germline CDR1 is SGHRS and CDR2 is YFSETQ. With V trimmed by 4 bases and J by 6 bases, 10 bases remained unmatched. The CDR3 DNA reads TGCGCCAGCAGCCCGGACATGGACAGGGATGATACGCAGTATTTT. Its protein is CASSPDMDRDDTQYF.

The rearrangement joins TRBV19 to TRBJ2-3; TRBD2 agrees at 8 bases. V was pared by 5 bases and J by 2 bases, with 9 bases of the junction left unmatched. This CDR3 has 16 residues. CDR1 and CDR2 (germline): LNHDA, SQIVND (reference sequence). Here the CDR3 reads CASSGILAGDTDTQYF. The CDR3 nucleotides read TGTGCCAGTAGTGGAATCCTAGCGGGTGACACAGATACGCAGTATTTT.

The chain joins TRBV7-3 to TRBJ1-6; no clear D. Trimming took off 8 bases at V and 11 bases at J, with 7 bases between the two ends. The CDR3 has 10 residues. Germline V lookup: CDR1 SGHTA, CDR2 FQGTGA. The CDR3 coding sequence is TGTGCCAGCCCCCCCACACCCCTCCACTTT. Translating gives CASPPTPLHF.

This rearrangement joins TRBV10-1 to TRBJ2-2; 7 bases map to TRBD2. The CDR3 loop spans 14 amino acids. With V trimmed by 6 bases and J by 5 bases, 6 bases remained unmatched. The V gene's germline CDR1 is WNHNN and CDR2 SYGVQD (reference sequence). The CDR3 DNA reads as TGCGCCAGCAGGCCTGGGAGGGTAACCGGGGAGCTGTTTTTT. Residues: CASRPGRVTGELFF.

This chain joins TRBV19 and TRBJ1-1; D gene uncertain. The CDR3 runs to 13 residues. Per the germline V gene, CDR1 is LNHDA and CDR2 is SQIVND (reference sequence). Trimming removed 4 bases at V and 1 base at J, with 7 bases between. The CDR3 region is CASSTTENTEAFF. In DNA, the CDR3 is TGTGCCAGTAGTACAACAGAGAACACTGAAGCTTTCTTT.

The chain is built from TRBV19 and TRBJ1-4; a possible D gene is TRBD1 (6 bases). V lost 6 bases to trimming and J lost 5 bases, with 10 bases between them. This CDR3 contains 13 residues. CDR1 LNHDA and CDR2 SQIVND come from the germline V gene (reference sequence). This CDR3 is CASRDRFNEKLFF. CDR3 nucleotides: TGTGCCAGTAGGGACAGATTCAATGAAAAACTGTTTTTT.

This clone has just one count. This chain joins TRBV20-1 and TRBJ1-2; a weak D match, TRBD1 (6 bases). Trimming removed 6 bases from V and 8 bases from J, with 13 bases in between. The CDR3 runs to 11 residues. Germline CDR1 reads DFQATT; CDR2 reads SNEGSKA (reference sequence). The CDR3 region has the DNA TGCAGTGCCCCAACAGGGATAGGCTACACCTTC. This gives the protein CSAPTGIGYTF.

The chain recombines TRBV27 with TRBJ2-2; 10 bases line up with TRBD1. The CDR3 spans 18 residues. The V gene end was trimmed by 3 bases and the J gene end by 2 bases; junction bases not matched to a gene: 9. CDR1 is MNHEY and CDR2 is SMNVEV in the germline V gene (reference sequence). The CDR3 spells CASSLFVGDRGNTGELFF. CDR3 coding DNA: TGTGCCAGCAGTTTGTTCGTCGGGGACAGGGGAAACACCGGGGAGCTGTTTTTT.

This chain joins TRBV2 and TRBJ1-6; D remains unclear. The germline V gene has CDR1 SNHLY and CDR2 FYNNEI. Trimming took 3 bases from V and 0 from J, leaving 6 bases between them. This CDR3 comprises 15 residues. In DNA, the CDR3 is TGTGCCAGCAGTGAGGAGGGCTCCTATAATTCACCCCTCCACTTT. Protein product: CASSEEGSYNSPLHF. The variable domain in full, completed from reference TRBV2 and TRBJ1-6, reads EPEVTQTPSHQVTQMGQEVILRCVPISNHLYFYWYRQILGQKVEFLVSFYNNEISEKSEIFDDQFSVERPDGSNFTLKIRSTKLEDSAMYFCASSEEGSYNSPLHFGNGTRLTVT.

The rearrangement links TRBV19 to TRBJ1-6; TRBD1 might be the D (5 bases). V gave up 1 base and J gave up 5 bases, with 6 bases separating them. Germline CDR1 LNHDA, CDR2 SQIVND (reference sequence). The CDR3 runs to 14 residues. In DNA, the CDR3 is TGTGCCAGTAGTATAGGACAGAATAATTCACCCCTCCACTTT. Protein product: CASSIGQNNSPLHF.

The chain joins TRBV27 to TRBJ1-5; no reliable D call. V lost 5 bases and J 4 bases, leaving 9 bases between the germline ends. Germline V gene data show CDR1 as MNHEY and CDR2 as SMNVEV (reference sequence). The CDR3 runs to 13 residues. Here the CDR3 reads CASSMANNQPQHF. CDR3 nucleotide sequence: TGTGCCAGCAGTATGGCAAATAATCAGCCCCAGCATTTT.

This clone showed up just a few times. The rearrangement joins TRBV19 to TRBJ1-6; D is uncertain. The ends were cut back, 7 bases at V and 3 bases at J, with 13 bases in the middle. The germline gives CDR1 LNHDA, CDR2 SQIVND (reference sequence). The CDR3 runs to 15 residues. CDR3 nucleotide sequence: TGTGCCAGTAAGATGAGGATTTACTATAATTCACCCCTCCACTTT. This encodes CASKMRIYYNSPLHF.

Concerning this clone: Additional DNA sequences in this sample encode the identical CDR3. This chain uses TRBV11-2 with TRBJ1-3; D unclear. Per the germline V gene, CDR1 is SGHAT and CDR2 is FQNNGV. Trimming shortened V by 6 bases and J by 0 bases, and 12 bases separated the two germline ends. The CDR3 is made up of 15 amino acids. Written as DNA, the CDR3 is TGTGCCAGCAGACAACAGCACCGCTCTGGAAACACCATATATTTT. Its translation: CASRQQHRSGNTIYF.

CDR3 DNA: TGTGCCAGCAGTGAAGCCCCGACGGTCAGGGGGCCCCAGCATTTT. Translated, it gives CASSEAPTVRGPQHF. The V and J genes are TRBV6-1 and TRBJ1-5; possibly TRBD1 for D (6 bases). Germline V gene sequence: CDR1 MNHNS, CDR2 SASEGT. Trimming removed 0 bases from V and 9 bases from J, with 15 bases in between. The CDR3 is made up of 15 amino acids.

The count of this clone is one. This chain links TRBV11-1 with TRBJ2-7, with a tentative D call TRBD1 (6 bases). This CDR3 region has 13 residues. V gave up 3 bases and J gave up 6 bases, with 12 bases separating them. Germline lookup yields CDR1 SGHAT and CDR2 FQDESV (reference sequence). The CDR3, as DNA: TGTGCCAGCAGCTTGGGGGCCTCTCTCGAGCAGTACTTC. Translated, it gives CASSLGASLEQYF.

This clone was counted a few times. The chain has TRBV7-2 and TRBJ2-7, with a tentative D call TRBD1 (6 bases). Germline V CDR1 and CDR2: SGHTA, FQGNSA. Trimming took off 4 bases at V and 7 bases at J, with 11 bases between the two ends. This CDR3 comprises 12 residues. The CDR3 coding sequence is TGTGCCAGCAGCTGGGGCACAGGGGAGCAGTACTTC. This translates into CASSWGTGEQYF.